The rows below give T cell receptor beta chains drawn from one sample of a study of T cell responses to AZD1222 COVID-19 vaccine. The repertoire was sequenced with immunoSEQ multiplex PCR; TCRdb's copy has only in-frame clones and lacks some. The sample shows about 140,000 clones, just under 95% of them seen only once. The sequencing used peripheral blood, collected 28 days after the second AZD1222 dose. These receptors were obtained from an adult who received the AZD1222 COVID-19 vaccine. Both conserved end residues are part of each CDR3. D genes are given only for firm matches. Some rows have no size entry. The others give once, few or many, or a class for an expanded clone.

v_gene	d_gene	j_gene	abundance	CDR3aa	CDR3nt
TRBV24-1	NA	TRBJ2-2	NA	CATSDFPGTSTGELFF	TGTGCCACCAGTGATTTTCCAGGAACGAGTACCGGGGAGCTGTTTTTT
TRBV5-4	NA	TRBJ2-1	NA	CASSLSLRPEQFF	TGTGCCAGCAGCTTGAGCCTGCGGCCTGAGCAGTTCTTC
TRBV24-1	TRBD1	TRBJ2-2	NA	CATSDLPRDRDSNGELFF	TGTGCCACCAGTGATTTGCCCCGGGACAGGGATTCGAACGGGGAGCTGTTTTTT
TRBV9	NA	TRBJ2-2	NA	CASSVGIGELFF	TGTGCCAGCAGCGTAGGAATCGGGGAGCTGTTTTTT
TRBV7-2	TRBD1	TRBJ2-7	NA	CASSLLGQGASYEQYF	TGTGCCAGCAGCTTACTGGGACAGGGGGCCAGCTACGAGCAGTACTTC
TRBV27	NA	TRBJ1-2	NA	CASSPLARTSGYTF	TGTGCCAGCAGTCCACTAGCGCGGACCTCTGGCTACACCTTC
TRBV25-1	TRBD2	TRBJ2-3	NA	CASSDGAGVQSTDTQYF	TGTGCCAGCAGTGACGGGGCGGGGGTCCAGAGCACAGATACGCAGTATTTT
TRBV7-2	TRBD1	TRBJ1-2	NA	CASSPGTGYNYGYTF	TGTGCCAGCAGCCCTGGGACAGGGTACAACTATGGCTACACCTTC
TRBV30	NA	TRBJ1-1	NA	CAWSGAANTEAFF	TGTGCCTGGAGTGGGGCAGCTAACACTGAAGCTTTCTTT
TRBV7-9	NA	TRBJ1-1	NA	CASSLWGNTEAFF	TGTGCCAGCAGCTTATGGGGCAACACTGAAGCTTTCTTT
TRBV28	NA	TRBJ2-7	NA	CASSLNYEQYF	TGTGCCAGCAGTTTAAACTACGAGCAGTACTTC
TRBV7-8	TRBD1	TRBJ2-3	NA	CASSLVRLGTGDSDTQYF	TGTGCCAGCAGCTTAGTCCGCTTAGGGACAGGGGACTCCGATACGCAGTATTTT
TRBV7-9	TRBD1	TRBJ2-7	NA	CASSLGGTGPIWEQYF	TGTGCCAGCAGCTTAGGTGGGACAGGGCCTATTTGGGAGCAGTACTTC
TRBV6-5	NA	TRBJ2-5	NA	CASGRTGGPEETQYF	TGTGCCAGCGGGAGAACTGGTGGCCCCGAAGAGACCCAGTACTTC
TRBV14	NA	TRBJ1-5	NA	CASSRTGNQPQHF	TGTGCCAGCAGCCGGACAGGCAATCAGCCCCAGCATTTT
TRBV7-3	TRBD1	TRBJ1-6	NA	CASSLDRGNSPLHF	TGTGCCAGCAGCTTAGACAGGGGTAATTCACCCCTCCACTTT
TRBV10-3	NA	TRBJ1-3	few	CAISESVRGAGNTIYF	TGTGCCATCAGTGAGTCGGTACGGGGTGCTGGAAACACCATATATTTT
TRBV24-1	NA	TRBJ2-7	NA	CATSDSGFPYEQYF	TGTGCCACCAGTGATTCCGGTTTTCCCTACGAGCAGTACTTC
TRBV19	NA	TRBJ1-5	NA	CATTGLLGQPQHF	TGTGCCACGACGGGATTGTTGGGGCAGCCCCAGCATTTT
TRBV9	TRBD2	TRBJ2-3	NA	CASSSSGGSTDTQYF	TGTGCCAGCAGCTCCAGCGGGGGGAGCACAGATACGCAGTATTTT
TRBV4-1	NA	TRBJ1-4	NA	CASSRQLVGRNEKLFF	TGCGCCAGCAGTAGACAGTTAGTGGGTCGTAATGAAAAACTGTTTTTT
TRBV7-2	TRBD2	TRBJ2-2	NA	CASSLAAGGPGTGELFF	TGTGCCAGCAGCTTAGCAGCGGGGGGGCCCGGCACCGGGGAGCTGTTTTTT
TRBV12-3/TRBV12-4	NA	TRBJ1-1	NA	CASSWGFYTEAFF	TGTGCCAGCAGTTGGGGATTTTACACTGAAGCTTTCTTT
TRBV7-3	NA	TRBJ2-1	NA	CASSLFGGEYNEQFF	TGTGCCAGCAGCTTATTCGGAGGGGAATACAATGAGCAGTTCTTC
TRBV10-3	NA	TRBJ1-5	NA	CAISESENQPQHF	TGTGCCATCAGTGAGTCCGAGAATCAGCCCCAGCATTTT
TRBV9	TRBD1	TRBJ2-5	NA	CASSVEGRGKETQYF	TGTGCCAGCAGCGTAGAGGGCAGGGGGAAGGAGACCCAGTACTTC
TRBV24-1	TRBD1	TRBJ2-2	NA	CATSVGTGGLGELFF	TGTGCCACCTCGGTAGGGACAGGGGGCCTCGGGGAGCTGTTTTTT
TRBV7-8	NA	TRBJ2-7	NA	CASSLEVRRYEQYF	TGTGCCAGCAGCTTAGAGGTTAGGCGCTACGAGCAGTACTTC
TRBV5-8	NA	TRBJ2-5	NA	CASSNGLSESLETQYF	TGTGCCAGCAGCAACGGCCTCAGTGAGTCGTTGGAGACCCAGTACTTC